Sequencing of this T cell receptor beta chain was carried out in a study of CXCR3-negative and CXCR3-positive naive CD8 T cells. The study's findings and limits: A higher hydrophobicity marked the TRB CDR3s of CXCR3-positive naive cells versus CXCR3-negative naive cells.

This CDR3 is built from 14 residues. Germline assignment: CDR1 MDHEN and CDR2 SYDVKM. Preparation of TRB cDNA libraries relied on 5' RACE carrying UMI labels. TCRdb reprocessed the 5' RACE reads; each CDR3 protein has one entry and no DNA is given. This sample's table reports over 150,000 distinct CDR3 sequences. As regards this clonotype: Its antigen is not identified.

Sequences were obtained from naive CXCR3+ CD8+ T cells from blood. Specified subset: CD45RO-CCR7+CD27+CD95- naive CD8+ T cells expressing CXCR3 (TNR3+). This clonotype was obtained from a human donor in good health. Some clones in this sample may be carry-over from other donors' samples. The chain joins TRBV28 to TRBJ1-1; TCRdb's assignment of TRBD1 cannot be checked, as there is no DNA. The CDR3 spells CASYPGHLNTEAFF.